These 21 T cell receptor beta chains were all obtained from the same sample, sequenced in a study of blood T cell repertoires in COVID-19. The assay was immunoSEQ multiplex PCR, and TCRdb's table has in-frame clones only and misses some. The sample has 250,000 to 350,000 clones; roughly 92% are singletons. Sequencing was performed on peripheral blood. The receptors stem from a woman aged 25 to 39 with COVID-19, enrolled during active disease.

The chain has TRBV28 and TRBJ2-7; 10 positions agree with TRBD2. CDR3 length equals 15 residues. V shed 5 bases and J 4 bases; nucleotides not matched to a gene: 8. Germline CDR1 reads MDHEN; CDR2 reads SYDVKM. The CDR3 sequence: CASSTGTSEGYEQYF. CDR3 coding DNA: TGTGCCAGCAGTACGGGGACTAGCGAGGGGTACGAGCAGTACTTC.

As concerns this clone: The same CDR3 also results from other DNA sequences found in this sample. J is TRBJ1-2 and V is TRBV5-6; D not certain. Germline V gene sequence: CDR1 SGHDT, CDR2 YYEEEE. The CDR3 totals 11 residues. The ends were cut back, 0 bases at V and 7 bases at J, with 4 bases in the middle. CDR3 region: CASSLGAGYTF. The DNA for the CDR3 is TGTGCCAGCAGCTTGGGGGCTGGCTACACCTTC. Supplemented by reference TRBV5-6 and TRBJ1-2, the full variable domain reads DAGVTQSPTHLIKTRGQQVTLRCSPKSGHDTVSWYQQALGQGPQFIFQYYEEEERQRGNFPDRFSGHQFPNYSSELNVNALLLGDSALYLCASSLGAGYTFGSGTRLTVV.

The CDR3 sequence: CASSAGITEAFF. Written as DNA, the CDR3 is TGTGCCAGCTCAGCCGGGATCACTGAAGCTTTCTTT. The chain links TRBV18 to TRBJ1-1, with unresolved D. CDR1 and CDR2 from the germline V gene are KGHSH and LQKENI. The V end lost 5 bases, the J end lost 4 bases, and 8 bases lay between the germline ends. The CDR3 is 12 amino acids.

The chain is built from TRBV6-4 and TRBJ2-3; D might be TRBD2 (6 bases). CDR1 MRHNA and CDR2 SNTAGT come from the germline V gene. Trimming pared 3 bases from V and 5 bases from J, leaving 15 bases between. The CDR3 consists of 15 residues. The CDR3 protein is CASSELSGDLDTQYF. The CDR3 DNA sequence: TGTGCCAGCAGTGAGTTATCGGGAGATTTAGATACGCAGTATTTT.

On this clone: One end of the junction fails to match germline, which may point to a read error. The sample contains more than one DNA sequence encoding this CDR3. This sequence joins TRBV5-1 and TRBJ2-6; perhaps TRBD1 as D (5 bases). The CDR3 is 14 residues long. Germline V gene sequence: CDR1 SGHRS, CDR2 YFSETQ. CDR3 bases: TGCGCCAGCAGCTTAGAGCCTGGGGCCAACGTCCTGACTTTT. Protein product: CASSLEPGANVLTF.

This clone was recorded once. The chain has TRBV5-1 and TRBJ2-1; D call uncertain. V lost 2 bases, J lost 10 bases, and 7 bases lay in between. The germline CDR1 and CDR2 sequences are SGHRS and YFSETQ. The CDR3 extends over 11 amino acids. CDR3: CASSFREEQFF. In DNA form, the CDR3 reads TGCGCCAGCAGCTTCCGAGAAGAGCAGTTCTTC.

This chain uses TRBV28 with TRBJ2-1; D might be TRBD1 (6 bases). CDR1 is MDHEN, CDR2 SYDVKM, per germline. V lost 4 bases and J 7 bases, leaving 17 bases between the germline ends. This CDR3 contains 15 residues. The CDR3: CASSSLWAGENEQFF. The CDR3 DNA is TGTGCCAGCAGTTCCCTCTGGGCAGGGGAAAATGAGCAGTTCTTC. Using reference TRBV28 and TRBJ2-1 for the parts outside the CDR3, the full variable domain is DVKVTQSSRYLVKRTGEKVFLECVQDMDHENMFWYRQDPGLGLRLIYFSYDVKMKEKGDIPEGYSVSREKKERFSLILESASTNQTSMYLCASSSLWAGENEQFFGPGTRLTVL.

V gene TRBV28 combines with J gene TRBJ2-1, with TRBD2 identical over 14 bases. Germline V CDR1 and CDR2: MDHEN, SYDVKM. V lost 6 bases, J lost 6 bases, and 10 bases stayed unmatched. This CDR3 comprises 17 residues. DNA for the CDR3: TGTGCCAGCAGCCCAGGGACTAGCGGGAGTCTGCGCAATGAGCAGTTCTTC. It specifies CASSPGTSGSLRNEQFF.

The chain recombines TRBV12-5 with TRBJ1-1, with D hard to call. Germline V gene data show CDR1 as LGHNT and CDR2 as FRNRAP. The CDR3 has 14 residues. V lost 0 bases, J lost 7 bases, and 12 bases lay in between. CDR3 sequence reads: CASGLVPEESEAFF. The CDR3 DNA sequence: TGTGCTAGTGGTTTGGTACCTGAGGAGAGTGAAGCTTTCTTT.

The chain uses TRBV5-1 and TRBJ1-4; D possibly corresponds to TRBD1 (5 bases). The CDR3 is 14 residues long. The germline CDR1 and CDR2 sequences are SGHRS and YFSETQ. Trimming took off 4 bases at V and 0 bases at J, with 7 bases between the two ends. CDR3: CASSPGPTNEKLFF. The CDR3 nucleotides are TGCGCCAGCAGCCCAGGGCCAACTAATGAAAAACTGTTTTTT.

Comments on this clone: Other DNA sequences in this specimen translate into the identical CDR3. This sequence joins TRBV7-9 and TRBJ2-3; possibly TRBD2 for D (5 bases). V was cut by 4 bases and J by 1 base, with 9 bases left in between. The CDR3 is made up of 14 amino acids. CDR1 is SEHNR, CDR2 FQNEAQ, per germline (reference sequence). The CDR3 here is CASSSRTGTDTQYF. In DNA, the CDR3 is TGTGCCAGCAGCTCTCGGACTGGCACAGATACGCAGTATTTT.

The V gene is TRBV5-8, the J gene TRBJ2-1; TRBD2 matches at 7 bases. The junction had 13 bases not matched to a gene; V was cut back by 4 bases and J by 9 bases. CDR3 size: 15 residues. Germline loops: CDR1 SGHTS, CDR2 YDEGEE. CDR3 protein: CASSLSGVEKGEQFF. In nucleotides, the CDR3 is TGTGCCAGCAGCCTCAGCGGGGTCGAGAAGGGTGAGCAGTTCTTC.

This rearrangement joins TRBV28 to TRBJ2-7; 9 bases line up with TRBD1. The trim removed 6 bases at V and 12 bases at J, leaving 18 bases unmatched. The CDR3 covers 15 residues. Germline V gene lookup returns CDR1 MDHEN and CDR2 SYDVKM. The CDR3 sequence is CASSPFNTGGNLLYF. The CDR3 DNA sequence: TGTGCCAGCAGCCCATTTAACACAGGGGGCAATTTGTTGTACTTC.

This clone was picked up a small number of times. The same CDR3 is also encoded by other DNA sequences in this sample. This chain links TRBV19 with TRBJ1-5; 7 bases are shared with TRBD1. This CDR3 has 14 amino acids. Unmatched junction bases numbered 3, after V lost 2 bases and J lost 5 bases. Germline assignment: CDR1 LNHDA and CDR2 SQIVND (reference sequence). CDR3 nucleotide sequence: TGTGCCAGTAGTATATGGACAGGTGATCAGCCCCAGCATTTT. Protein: CASSIWTGDQPQHF. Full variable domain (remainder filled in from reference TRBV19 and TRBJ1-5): DGGITQSPKYLFRKEGQNVTLSCEQNLNHDAMYWYRQDPGQGLRLIYYSQIVNDFQKGDIAEGYSVSREKKESFPLTVTSAQKNPTAFYLCASSIWTGDQPQHFGDGTRLSIL.

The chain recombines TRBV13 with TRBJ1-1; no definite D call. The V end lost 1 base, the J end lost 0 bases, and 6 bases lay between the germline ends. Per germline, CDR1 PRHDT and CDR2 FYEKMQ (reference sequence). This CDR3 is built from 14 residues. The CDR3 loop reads CASSLALLNTEAFF. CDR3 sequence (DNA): TGTGCCAGCAGCTTAGCCCTTTTGAACACTGAAGCTTTCTTT.

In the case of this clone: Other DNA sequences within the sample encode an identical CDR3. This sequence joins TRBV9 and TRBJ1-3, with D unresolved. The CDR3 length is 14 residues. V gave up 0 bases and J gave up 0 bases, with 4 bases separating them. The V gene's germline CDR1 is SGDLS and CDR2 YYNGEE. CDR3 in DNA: TGTGCCAGCAGCGTAGACAGCTCTGGAAACACCATATATTTT. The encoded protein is CASSVDSSGNTIYF. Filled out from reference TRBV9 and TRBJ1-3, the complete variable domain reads DSGVTQTPKHLITATGQRVTLRCSPRSGDLSVYWYQQSLDQGLQFLIQYYNGEERAKGNILERFSAQQFPDLHSELNLSSLELGDSALYFCASSVDSSGNTIYFGEGSWLTVV.

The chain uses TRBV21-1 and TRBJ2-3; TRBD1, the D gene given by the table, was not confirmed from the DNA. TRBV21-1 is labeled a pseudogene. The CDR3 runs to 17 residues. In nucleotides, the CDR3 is TGTGCCAGCGCACCCGGTCCCGGGACAGGGGTCACAGATACGCAGTATTTT. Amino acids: CASAPGPGTGVTDTQYF.

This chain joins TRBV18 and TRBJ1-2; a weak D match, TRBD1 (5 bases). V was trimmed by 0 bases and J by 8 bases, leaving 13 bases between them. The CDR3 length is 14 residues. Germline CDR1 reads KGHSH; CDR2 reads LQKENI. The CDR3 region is CASSPPTRREGYTF. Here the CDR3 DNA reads TGTGCCAGCTCACCACCAACTCGCAGGGAAGGCTACACCTTC.

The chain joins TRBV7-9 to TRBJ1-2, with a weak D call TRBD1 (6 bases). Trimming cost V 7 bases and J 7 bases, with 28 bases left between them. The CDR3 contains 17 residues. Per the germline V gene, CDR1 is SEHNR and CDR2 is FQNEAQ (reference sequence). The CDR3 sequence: CASTRDTQTSTVSGYTF. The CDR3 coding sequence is TGTGCCAGCACCCGGGACACGCAAACCTCGACAGTATCTGGCTACACCTTC.

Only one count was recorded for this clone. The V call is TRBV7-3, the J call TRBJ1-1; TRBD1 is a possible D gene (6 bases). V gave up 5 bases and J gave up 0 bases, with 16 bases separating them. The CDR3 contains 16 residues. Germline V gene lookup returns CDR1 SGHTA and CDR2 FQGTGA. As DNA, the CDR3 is TGTGCCAGCAGCCCAAATCCCAGGGGAGTGAACACTGAAGCTTTCTTT. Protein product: CASSPNPRGVNTEAFF.

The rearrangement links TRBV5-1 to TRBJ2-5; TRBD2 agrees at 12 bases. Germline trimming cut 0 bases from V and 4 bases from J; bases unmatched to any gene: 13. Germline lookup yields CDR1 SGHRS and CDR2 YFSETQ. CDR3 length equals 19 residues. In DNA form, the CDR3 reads TGCGCCAGCAGCTTGGAAGGGCCCCCTAGCGGGAGGGCCCGAGAGACCCAGTACTTC. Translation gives CASSLEGPPSGRARETQYF.